This is a list of T cell receptor beta chains from one sample in a study of T cells in localized non-small cell lung cancer. Here immunoSEQ multiplex PCR was the method, and the copy in TCRdb shows in-frame clones only, minus some. This sample carries under 150,000 clones, around 92% of them seen once, and the ten largest clones take over 1.5%. The sample was peripheral blood, taken before any cancer treatment. Receptors originate from a female donor older than 55 with stage I lung adenocarcinoma. Each CDR3 is given with its conserved first and last residue. Fields, in order: J gene, V gene, clone size, D gene, CDR3 protein, CDR3 DNA. The D gene is left open where the match is weak. Not every row has a clone size; where given, it reads once, few, many or a size class.

j_gene: TRBJ1-1
v_gene: TRBV30
abundance: many
d_gene: -
CDR3aa: CARMWDTEAFF
CDR3nt: TGTGCCCGGATGTGGGACACTGAAGCTTTCTTT

j_gene: TRBJ2-1
v_gene: TRBV27
abundance: -
d_gene: -
CDR3aa: CASSLVGDWDNEQFF
CDR3nt: TGTGCCAGCAGCCTAGTGGGGGACTGGGACAATGAGCAGTTCTTC

j_gene: TRBJ2-7
v_gene: TRBV7-2
abundance: -
d_gene: -
CDR3aa: CASSPGPRLGEQYF
CDR3nt: TGTGCCAGCAGCCCAGGACCCCGTTTAGGCGAGCAGTACTTC

j_gene: TRBJ2-7
v_gene: TRBV7-3
abundance: -
d_gene: -
CDR3aa: CASSLMSLETYEQYF
CDR3nt: TGTGCCAGCAGCTTAATGAGCTTAGAAACCTACGAGCAGTACTTC

j_gene: TRBJ2-7
v_gene: TRBV30
abundance: -
d_gene: TRBD2
CDR3aa: CAWSLAGAVTYEQYF
CDR3nt: TGTGCCTGGAGCTTAGCGGGAGCAGTTACCTACGAGCAGTACTTC

j_gene: TRBJ1-2
v_gene: TRBV6-5
abundance: -
d_gene: TRBD1
CDR3aa: CASSYRGDRGYGYTF
CDR3nt: TGTGCCAGCAGTTACCGTGGGGACAGGGGCTATGGCTACACCTTC

j_gene: TRBJ1-4
v_gene: TRBV28
abundance: -
d_gene: -
CDR3aa: CASSFPGQKLEKLFF
CDR3nt: TGTGCCAGCAGTTTCCCGGGACAAAAACTTGAAAAACTGTTTTTT

j_gene: TRBJ2-5
v_gene: TRBV5-1
abundance: -
d_gene: TRBD1
CDR3aa: CASSLEDLGRGREQYF
CDR3nt: TGCGCCAGCAGCTTGGAAGATCTTGGCAGGGGGCGTGAGCAGTACTTC

j_gene: TRBJ2-2
v_gene: TRBV29-1
abundance: -
d_gene: -
CDR3aa: CSVEEDTGELFF
CDR3nt: TGCAGCGTTGAGGAGGACACCGGGGAGCTGTTTTTT

j_gene: TRBJ2-7
v_gene: TRBV6-5
abundance: -
d_gene: -
CDR3aa: CASRGPYEQYF
CDR3nt: TGTGCCAGCAGGGGACCTTACGAGCAGTACTTC

j_gene: TRBJ2-2
v_gene: TRBV5-1
abundance: once
d_gene: -
CDR3aa: CASSLVGENTGELFF
CDR3nt: TGCGCCAGCAGCTTGGTCGGGGAAAACACCGGGGAGCTGTTTTTT

j_gene: TRBJ2-7
v_gene: TRBV7-8
abundance: -
d_gene: -
CDR3aa: CASSLAPGDPAYEQYF
CDR3nt: TGTGCCAGCAGCTTAGCCCCCGGAGATCCCGCCTACGAGCAGTACTTC

j_gene: TRBJ2-1
v_gene: TRBV6-1
abundance: -
d_gene: -
CDR3aa: CASLLGNTEQFF
CDR3nt: TGTGCCAGCCTTTTAGGAAATACTGAGCAGTTCTTC

j_gene: TRBJ1-2
v_gene: TRBV6-6
abundance: -
d_gene: -
CDR3aa: CASSYSSAGASGYTF
CDR3nt: TGTGCCAGCAGTTACTCTTCGGCAGGGGCGTCCGGCTACACCTTC

j_gene: TRBJ1-1
v_gene: TRBV2
abundance: -
d_gene: -
CDR3aa: CARGGENTEAFF
CDR3nt: TGTGCCAGGGGAGGGGAGAACACTGAAGCTTTCTTT

j_gene: TRBJ1-5
v_gene: TRBV27
abundance: once
d_gene: -
CDR3aa: CASSPNRFEEPQHF
CDR3nt: TGTGCCAGCAGTCCCAACCGGTTCGAGGAGCCCCAGCATTTT

j_gene: TRBJ2-1
v_gene: TRBV9
abundance: -
d_gene: -
CDR3aa: CASSVVNIGEQFF
CDR3nt: TGTGCCAGCAGCGTAGTCAATATCGGTGAGCAGTTCTTC

j_gene: TRBJ1-2
v_gene: TRBV28
abundance: few
d_gene: -
CDR3aa: CASSPPGFYGYTF
CDR3nt: TGTGCCAGCAGTCCTCCGGGTTTCTATGGCTACACCTTC

j_gene: TRBJ2-7
v_gene: TRBV28
abundance: -
d_gene: TRBD1
CDR3aa: CASSLPGQGGYEQYF
CDR3nt: TGTGCCAGCAGTTTACCGGGACAGGGGGGCTACGAGCAGTACTTC

j_gene: TRBJ1-1
v_gene: TRBV30
abundance: -
d_gene: -
CDR3aa: CAWKGQGNTEAFF
CDR3nt: TGTGCCTGGAAGGGTCAGGGGAACACTGAAGCTTTCTTT

j_gene: TRBJ2-1
v_gene: TRBV30
abundance: -
d_gene: TRBD2
CDR3aa: CAWNPLAGEIGEQFF
CDR3nt: TGTGCCTGGAATCCACTAGCGGGAGAAATAGGTGAGCAGTTCTTC

j_gene: TRBJ2-7
v_gene: TRBV5-1
abundance: -
d_gene: -
CDR3aa: CASSSGARLEQYF
CDR3nt: TGCGCCAGCAGCTCCGGAGCCCGGCTCGAGCAGTACTTC

j_gene: TRBJ2-3
v_gene: TRBV9
abundance: -
d_gene: -
CDR3aa: CASARTDTQYF
CDR3nt: TGTGCCAGCGCTCGGACAGATACGCAGTATTTT

j_gene: TRBJ1-3
v_gene: TRBV28
abundance: -
d_gene: -
CDR3aa: CASSSSPGNTIYF
CDR3nt: TGTGCCAGCAGTTCCTCCCCTGGAAACACCATATATTTT

j_gene: TRBJ2-5
v_gene: TRBV5-4
abundance: -
d_gene: -
CDR3aa: CASSSTAHQETQYF
CDR3nt: TGTGCCAGCAGCTCAACAGCTCACCAAGAGACCCAGTACTTC

j_gene: TRBJ1-2
v_gene: TRBV7-8
abundance: -
d_gene: -
CDR3aa: CASSDPGTTYGYTF
CDR3nt: TGTGCCAGCAGCGATCCCGGGACAACCTATGGCTACACCTTC

j_gene: TRBJ2-1
v_gene: TRBV30
abundance: -
d_gene: TRBD2
CDR3aa: CAWSTTSGIYNEQFF
CDR3nt: TGTGCCTGGAGTACGACTAGCGGAATATACAATGAGCAGTTCTTC

j_gene: TRBJ2-5
v_gene: TRBV5-4
abundance: -
d_gene: TRBD2
CDR3aa: CASSLLAGRGTQYF
CDR3nt: TGTGCCAGCAGCTTGTTAGCGGGACGCGGGACCCAGTACTTC

j_gene: TRBJ2-7
v_gene: TRBV5-6
abundance: -
d_gene: TRBD2
CDR3aa: CASSLVLAGGPRYEQYF
CDR3nt: TGTGCCAGCAGCTTGGTACTAGCGGGAGGGCCCAGGTACGAGCAGTACTTC

j_gene: TRBJ2-5
v_gene: TRBV9
abundance: few
d_gene: -
CDR3aa: CASSGQSQAHQYF
CDR3nt: TGTGCCAGCAGCGGACAATCACAGGCCCACCAGTACTTC

j_gene: TRBJ1-1
v_gene: TRBV5-1
abundance: -
d_gene: TRBD1
CDR3aa: CASSRGQGNTEAFF
CDR3nt: TGCGCCAGCAGCAGAGGACAGGGGAACACTGAAGCTTTCTTT

j_gene: TRBJ2-1
v_gene: TRBV30
abundance: -
d_gene: -
CDR3aa: CAWRVSGTYNEQFF
CDR3nt: TGTGCCTGGAGAGTCTCAGGGACTTACAATGAGCAGTTCTTC

j_gene: TRBJ1-2
v_gene: TRBV28
abundance: -
d_gene: -
CDR3aa: CASSSSGRYGYTF
CDR3nt: TGTGCCAGCAGCTCTTCAGGGCGATATGGCTACACCTTC

j_gene: TRBJ2-7
v_gene: TRBV5-5
abundance: -
d_gene: -
CDR3aa: CASSPGPDSYEQYF
CDR3nt: TGTGCCAGCAGCCCTGGCCCGGACTCCTACGAGCAGTACTTC

j_gene: TRBJ2-7
v_gene: TRBV10-1
abundance: -
d_gene: TRBD1
CDR3aa: CASGPGQTTEQYF
CDR3nt: TGCGCCAGCGGCCCGGGACAGACTACCGAGCAGTACTTC

j_gene: TRBJ2-5
v_gene: TRBV19
abundance: few
d_gene: TRBD1
CDR3aa: CASTPPRTGKFVRETQYF
CDR3nt: TGTGCCAGTACCCCGCCACGGACAGGGAAATTTGTTCGAGAGACCCAGTACTTC

j_gene: TRBJ2-5
v_gene: TRBV30
abundance: once
d_gene: -
CDR3aa: CAWSGRETQYF
CDR3nt: TGTGCCTGGAGCGGCAGAGAGACCCAGTACTTC

j_gene: TRBJ2-2
v_gene: TRBV16
abundance: -
d_gene: TRBD2
CDR3aa: CASSRIAGGPNTGELFF
CDR3nt: TGTGCCAGCAGCCGAATAGCGGGAGGGCCGAACACCGGGGAGCTGTTTTTT

j_gene: TRBJ2-5
v_gene: TRBV28
abundance: -
d_gene: -
CDR3aa: CASSSTFGTQYF
CDR3nt: TGTGCCAGCAGTTCAACATTTGGGACCCAGTACTTC

j_gene: TRBJ2-1
v_gene: TRBV19
abundance: -
d_gene: -
CDR3aa: CASGSETGSPYNEQFF
CDR3nt: TGTGCCAGTGGGTCGGAAACGGGATCCCCTTACAATGAGCAGTTCTTC

j_gene: TRBJ2-7
v_gene: TRBV7-2
abundance: -
d_gene: -
CDR3aa: CASSQTSRGDAYEQYF
CDR3nt: TGTGCCAGCAGCCAAACGTCAAGGGGAGACGCCTACGAGCAGTACTTC

j_gene: TRBJ2-7
v_gene: TRBV6-5
abundance: -
d_gene: -
CDR3aa: CASSPALGGPYEQYF
CDR3nt: TGTGCCAGCAGTCCCGCACTCGGTGGCCCCTACGAGCAGTACTTC

j_gene: TRBJ2-7
v_gene: TRBV4-1
abundance: -
d_gene: -
CDR3aa: CASSQGGTTGYEQYF
CDR3nt: TGCGCCAGCAGCCAAGGCGGGACAACGGGCTACGAGCAGTACTTC

j_gene: TRBJ2-1
v_gene: TRBV5-5
abundance: -
d_gene: -
CDR3aa: CASSSRRGDNNEQFF
CDR3nt: TGTGCCAGCAGCTCGCGACGTGGGGACAACAATGAGCAGTTCTTC

j_gene: TRBJ2-1
v_gene: TRBV4-1
abundance: once
d_gene: TRBD1
CDR3aa: CASSQVGTGAYNEQFF
CDR3nt: TGCGCCAGCAGCCAAGTGGGGACAGGGGCCTACAATGAGCAGTTCTTC

j_gene: TRBJ1-2
v_gene: TRBV28
abundance: -
d_gene: TRBD1
CDR3aa: CASSYRDSPTRDGYTF
CDR3nt: TGTGCCAGCAGTTACCGGGACAGCCCAACTAGAGATGGCTACACCTTC

j_gene: TRBJ2-3
v_gene: TRBV6-4
abundance: few
d_gene: TRBD2
CDR3aa: CASSLAGGTDTQYF
CDR3nt: TGTGCCAGCAGCCTAGCGGGAGGCACAGATACGCAGTATTTT

j_gene: TRBJ1-5
v_gene: TRBV6-1
abundance: -
d_gene: -
CDR3aa: CASSDSWGNQPQHF
CDR3nt: TGTGCCAGCAGTGACAGTTGGGGCAATCAGCCCCAGCATTTT

j_gene: TRBJ1-5
v_gene: TRBV5-6
abundance: -
d_gene: -
CDR3aa: CASSGTTTNQPQHF
CDR3nt: TGTGCCAGCAGCGGAACGACCACCAATCAGCCCCAGCATTTT

j_gene: TRBJ1-5
v_gene: TRBV28
abundance: -
d_gene: -
CDR3aa: CAGSGREGNQPQHF
CDR3nt: TGTGCCGGTTCGGGCAGGGAAGGGAATCAGCCCCAGCATTTT

j_gene: TRBJ2-1
v_gene: TRBV6-5
abundance: -
d_gene: TRBD2
CDR3aa: CASSLGGGESEQFF
CDR3nt: TGTGCCAGCAGCCTGGGGGGGGGTGAAAGTGAGCAGTTCTTC

j_gene: TRBJ1-2
v_gene: TRBV2
abundance: -
d_gene: -
CDR3aa: CASSESPGHTANYGYTF
CDR3nt: TGTGCCAGCAGTGAATCCCCAGGGCACACAGCTAACTATGGCTACACCTTC

j_gene: TRBJ2-1
v_gene: TRBV28
abundance: -
d_gene: TRBD2
CDR3aa: CASGLAGVNEQFF
CDR3nt: TGTGCCAGTGGACTAGCGGGAGTAAATGAGCAGTTCTTC

j_gene: TRBJ2-3
v_gene: TRBV27
abundance: -
d_gene: TRBD1
CDR3aa: CASSNAGGDTQYF
CDR3nt: TGTGCCAGCAGTAATGCAGGGGGAGATACGCAGTATTTT

j_gene: TRBJ2-7
v_gene: TRBV5-4
abundance: -
d_gene: TRBD1
CDR3aa: CASSEGTVNYEQYF
CDR3nt: TGTGCCAGCAGCGAAGGGACAGTCAACTACGAGCAGTACTTC

j_gene: TRBJ1-2
v_gene: TRBV7-9
abundance: -
d_gene: -
CDR3aa: CASSFAARQYGYTF
CDR3nt: TGTGCCAGCAGCTTCGCAGCCCGGCAATATGGCTACACCTTC

j_gene: TRBJ2-1
v_gene: TRBV5-1
abundance: -
d_gene: TRBD2
CDR3aa: CASSLGVSGIPLNEQFF
CDR3nt: TGCGCCAGCAGCTTGGGAGTTAGCGGGATTCCGCTCAATGAGCAGTTCTTC